One and the same sample provided the 3 T cell receptor beta chains below, sequenced in a study of T cells in Graves' hyperthyroidism and ophthalmopathy (dated by TCRdb to the late 2010s). Receptors were amplified or captured by multiplex PCR. Sequencing relied on an Illumina HiSeq 2000. Amplification of TCR beta CDR3 regions was carried out from RNA transcripts. For the first round of RT-PCR on the TCR CDR3, the HTBI primer set was used together with the Qiagen OneStep RT-PCR kit. The public reads were quality trimmed at Q25 with fastp and then assembled into clones with MiXCR by TCRdb, keeping productive beta chains. Each record represents a unique CDR3 protein, reported with the most common genes and DNA among its rows. The sample data list about 590,000 distinct CDR3 sequences, and 11% to 15% of these were observed just once. The top ten clonotypes cover roughly 7% of the sample. The material sequenced was blood. All receptors derive from a woman under 30 with Graves' ophthalmopathy.

This clonotype was detected a few times. This may stem from a read error, because a much larger clone lies one nucleotide away. This chain uses TRBV3-1 with TRBJ1-4; D call uncertain. Germline V lookup: CDR1 LGHDT, CDR2 YNNKEL (reference sequence). Trimming removed 4 bases at V and 9 bases at J, with 21 bases between. This CDR3 is built from 16 residues. DNA of the CDR3: TGTGCCAGCAGCCCCCTTCGAGGCTTGGCAGAACAAAAACTGTTTTTT. Residues: CASSPLRGLAEQKLFF.

This clonotype was detected only a few times. V and J are TRBV18 and TRBJ2-1, with D unclear. Germline V gene data show CDR1 as KGHSH and CDR2 as LQKENI. The CDR3 consists of 15 residues. Trimming shortened V by 3 bases and J by 5 bases, and 14 bases separated the two germline ends. The CDR3 region has the DNA TGTGCCAGCTCACCGGGCGGATACGCTAACAATGAGCAGTTCTTC. This translates into CASSPGGYANNEQFF.

This clonotype came up many times. The V call is TRBV3-1, the J call TRBJ2-1; no definite D call. This CDR3 has 14 amino acids. Germline CDR1 LGHDT, CDR2 YNNKEL (reference sequence). Between the trimmed V and J ends, which lost 3 bases and 3 bases, there was a span of 9 bases. The CDR3 sequence is CASSQETLYNEQFF. CDR3 coding DNA: TGTGCCAGCAGCCAGGAGACTCTCTACAATGAGCAGTTCTTC.